Sequencing of this TCR beta chain was carried out in a study of spatial heterogeneity in lung cancer. Study in general: The study consistently detected more beta-chain than alpha-chain sequences. There were, on average, more than 9.5 raw-read appearances for each unique TCR and UMI combination.

TCRdb reprocessed the 5' RACE reads with MiXCR, giving one entry per CDR3 protein. The sample yields about 80,000 distinct CDR3 sequences, under 25% seen once. The ends lost 6 bases at V and 5 bases at J; junction bases unmatched: 3. The CDR3 has 13 residues. The study, taken as a whole, reports: Ubiquitous expanded tumor TCRs showed up in blood more at resection than follow-up.

This clonotype was observed a few times. The antigen is unknown. As to time point: sample taken at primary tumor resection. Tumor, nontumor lung or frozen PBMC supplied whole RNA that was sequenced unsorted. Donors were under 90 untreated early-stage non-small cell lung cancer patients. The chain is built from TRBV12-3 or TRBV12-4 and TRBJ2-5; 10 bases agree with TRBD2. The clonotype originates from a male donor with early-stage non-small cell lung cancer. Source: PBMCs, taken at surgery. CDR3 region: CASRNSGGETQYF. CDR3 nucleotide sequence: TGTGCCAGCAGGAATAGCGGGGGGGAGACCCAGTACTTC.